This entry features one T cell receptor (beta chain) sequence. What it binds is not known. Assay: immunoSEQ multiplex PCR; the TCRdb copy retains only in-frame clones and omits some. This sample has approximately 1.4 million clones, with about 98% found just once. The data belong to a study of shared clonotypes between healthy human individuals. Study outcomes and limitations: The generation probabilities recorded for non-shared clonotypes fell below those of clonotypes shared by all four donors. Clonotype sharing across a few donors was observed for roughly 5% of naive CD4 clonotypes.

Germline V lookup: CDR1 SGHKS, CDR2 YYEKEE (reference sequence). J gave up 6 bases and V 4 bases, and 6 bases lay outside the gene matches. The CDR3 loop spans 13 amino acids. The authors divided CD4+ cells into CD45RA+ naive and CD45RA-negative memory subsets. Material for sequencing was naive CD4+ T cells sorted from blood. Subset in this sample: CD45RA+ positively selected. The chain has TRBV5-5 and TRBJ1-1; 7 nucleotides align to TRBD1. This clonotype was obtained from a man aged 30 to 45 in good health. CDR3 residues: CASSSRQGPEAFF. In DNA, the CDR3 is TGTGCCAGCAGCAGTAGACAGGGTCCTGAAGCTTTCTTT.